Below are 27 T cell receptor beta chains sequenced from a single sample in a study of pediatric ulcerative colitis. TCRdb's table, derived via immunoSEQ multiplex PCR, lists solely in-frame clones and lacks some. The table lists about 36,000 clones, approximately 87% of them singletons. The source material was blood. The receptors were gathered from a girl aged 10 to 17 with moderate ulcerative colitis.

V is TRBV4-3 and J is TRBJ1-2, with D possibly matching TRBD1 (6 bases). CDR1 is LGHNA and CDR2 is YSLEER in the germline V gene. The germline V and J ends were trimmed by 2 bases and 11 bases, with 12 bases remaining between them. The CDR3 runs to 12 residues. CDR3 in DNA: TGCGCCAGCAGCCAAAAAGGGGGTCGGTACACCTTC. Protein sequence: CASSQKGGRYTF.

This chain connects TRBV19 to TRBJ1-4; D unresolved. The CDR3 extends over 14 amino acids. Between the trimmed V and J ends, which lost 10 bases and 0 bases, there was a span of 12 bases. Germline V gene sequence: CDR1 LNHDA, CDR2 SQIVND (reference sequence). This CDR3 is CATSVRTTNEKLFF. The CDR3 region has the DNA TGTGCCACCTCAGTGAGAACAACTAATGAAAAACTGTTTTTT.

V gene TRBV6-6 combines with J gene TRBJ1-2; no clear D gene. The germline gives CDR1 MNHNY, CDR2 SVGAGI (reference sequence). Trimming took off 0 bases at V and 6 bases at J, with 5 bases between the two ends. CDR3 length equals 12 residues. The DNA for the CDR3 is TGTGCCAGCAGTTACTCCGGGGATGGCTACACCTTC. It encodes CASSYSGDGYTF.

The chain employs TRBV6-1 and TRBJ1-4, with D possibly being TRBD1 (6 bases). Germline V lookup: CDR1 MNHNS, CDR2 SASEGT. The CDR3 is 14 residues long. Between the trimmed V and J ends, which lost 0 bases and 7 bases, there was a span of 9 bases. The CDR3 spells CASSEAGGGEKLFF. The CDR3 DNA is TGTGCCAGCAGTGAAGCCGGAGGGGGTGAAAAACTGTTTTTT.

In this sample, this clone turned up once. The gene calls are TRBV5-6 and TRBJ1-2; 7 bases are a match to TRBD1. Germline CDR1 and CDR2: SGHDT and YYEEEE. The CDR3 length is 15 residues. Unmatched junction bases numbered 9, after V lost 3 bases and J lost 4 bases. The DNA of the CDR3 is TGTGCCAGCAGCTCCCGGAAGGGGGCGGTCTATGGCTACACCTTC. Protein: CASSSRKGAVYGYTF.

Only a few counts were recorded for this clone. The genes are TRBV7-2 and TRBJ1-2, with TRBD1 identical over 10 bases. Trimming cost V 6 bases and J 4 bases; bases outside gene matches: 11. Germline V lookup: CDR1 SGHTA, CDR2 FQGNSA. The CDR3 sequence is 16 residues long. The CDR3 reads CASSHNPGDRGYGYTF. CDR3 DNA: TGTGCCAGCAGTCACAACCCCGGGGACAGGGGCTATGGCTACACCTTC.

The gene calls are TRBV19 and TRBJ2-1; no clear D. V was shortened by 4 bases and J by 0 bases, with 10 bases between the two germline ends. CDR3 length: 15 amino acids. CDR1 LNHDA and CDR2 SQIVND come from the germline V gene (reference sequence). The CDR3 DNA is TGTGCCAGTAGTACCAACAGCTACTCCTACAATGAGCAGTTCTTC. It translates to CASSTNSYSYNEQFF.

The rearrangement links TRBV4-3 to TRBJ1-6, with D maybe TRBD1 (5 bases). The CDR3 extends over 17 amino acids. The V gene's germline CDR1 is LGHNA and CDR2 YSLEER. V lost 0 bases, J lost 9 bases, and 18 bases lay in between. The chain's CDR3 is CASSQEFKARVGSPLHF. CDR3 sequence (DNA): TGCGCCAGCAGCCAAGAGTTTAAGGCCAGGGTTGGTTCACCCCTCCACTTT.

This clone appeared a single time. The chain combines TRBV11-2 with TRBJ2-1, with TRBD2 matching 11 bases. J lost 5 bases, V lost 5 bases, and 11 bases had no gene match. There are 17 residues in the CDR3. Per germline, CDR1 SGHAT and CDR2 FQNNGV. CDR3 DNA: TGTGCCAGCAGCGTAGGGACTAGCGGCTTTCGAGACAATGAGCAGTTCTTC. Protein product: CASSVGTSGFRDNEQFF.

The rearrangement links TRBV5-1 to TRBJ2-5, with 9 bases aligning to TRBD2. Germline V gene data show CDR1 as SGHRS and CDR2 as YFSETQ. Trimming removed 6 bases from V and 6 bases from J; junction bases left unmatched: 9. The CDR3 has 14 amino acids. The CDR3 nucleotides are TGCGCCAGCACTACCGGGACTAGCTCACAGACCCAGTACTTC. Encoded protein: CASTTGTSSQTQYF.

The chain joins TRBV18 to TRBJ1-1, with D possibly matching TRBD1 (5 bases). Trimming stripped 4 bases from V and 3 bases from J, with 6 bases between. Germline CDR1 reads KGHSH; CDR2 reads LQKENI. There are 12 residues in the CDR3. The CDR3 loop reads CASSQGYTEAFF. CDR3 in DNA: TGTGCCAGCTCACAGGGGTACACTGAAGCTTTCTTT. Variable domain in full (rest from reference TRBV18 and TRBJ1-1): NAGVMQNPRHLVRRRGQEARLRCSPMKGHSHVYWYRQLPEEGLKFMVYLQKENIIDESGMPKERFSAEFPKEGPSILRIQQVVRGDSAAYFCASSQGYTEAFFGQGTRLTVV.

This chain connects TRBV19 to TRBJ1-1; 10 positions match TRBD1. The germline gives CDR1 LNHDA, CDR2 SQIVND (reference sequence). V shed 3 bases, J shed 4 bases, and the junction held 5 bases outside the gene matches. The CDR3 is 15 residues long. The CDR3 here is CASSMGDRGFTEAFF. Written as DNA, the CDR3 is TGTGCCAGTAGTATGGGGGACAGGGGATTCACTGAAGCTTTCTTT.

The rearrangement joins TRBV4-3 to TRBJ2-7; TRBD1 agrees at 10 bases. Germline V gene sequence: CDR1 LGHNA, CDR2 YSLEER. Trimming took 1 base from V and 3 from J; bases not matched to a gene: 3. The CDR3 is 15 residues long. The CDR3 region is CASSQGDRGLYEQYF. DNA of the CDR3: TGCGCCAGCAGCCAAGGGGACAGGGGCCTCTACGAGCAGTACTTC.

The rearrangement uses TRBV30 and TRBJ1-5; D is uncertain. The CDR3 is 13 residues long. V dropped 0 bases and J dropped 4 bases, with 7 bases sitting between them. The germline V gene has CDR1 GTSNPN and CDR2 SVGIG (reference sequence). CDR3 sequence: CAWSVRANQPQHF. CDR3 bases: TGTGCCTGGAGTGTACGGGCGAATCAGCCCCAGCATTTT.

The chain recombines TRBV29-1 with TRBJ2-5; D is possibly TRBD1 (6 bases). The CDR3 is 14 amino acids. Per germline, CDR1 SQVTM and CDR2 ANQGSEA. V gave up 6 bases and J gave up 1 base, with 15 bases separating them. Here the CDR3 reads CSVQPTGFQETQYF. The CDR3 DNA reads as TGCAGCGTCCAACCGACAGGATTCCAAGAGACCCAGTACTTC.

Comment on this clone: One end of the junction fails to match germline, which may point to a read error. CDR3 sequence (DNA): TGTGCTAGCAGCCGTGGACGGGGCCAAGAGACCCAGTACTTC. This codes for CASSRGRGQETQYF. The chain employs TRBV7-7 and TRBJ2-5; a weak D match, TRBD2 (5 bases). CDR1 is SSHAT and CDR2 is FNYEAQ in the germline V gene (reference sequence). This CDR3 spans 14 amino acids. Full variable domain (rest looked up from reference TRBV7-7 and TRBJ2-5): GAGVSQSPRYKVTKRGQDVTLRCDPISSHATLYWYQQALGQGPEFLTYFNYEAQPDKSGLPSDRFSAERPEGSISTLTIQRTEQRDSAMYRCASSRGRGQETQYFGPGTRLLVL.

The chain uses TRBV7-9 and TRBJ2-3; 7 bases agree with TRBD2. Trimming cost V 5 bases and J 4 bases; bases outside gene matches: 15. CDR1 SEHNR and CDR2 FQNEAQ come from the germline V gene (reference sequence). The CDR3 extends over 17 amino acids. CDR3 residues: CASSRGRVAGVADTQYF. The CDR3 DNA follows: TGTGCCAGCAGCCGAGGACGGGTGGCGGGAGTGGCAGATACGCAGTATTTT.

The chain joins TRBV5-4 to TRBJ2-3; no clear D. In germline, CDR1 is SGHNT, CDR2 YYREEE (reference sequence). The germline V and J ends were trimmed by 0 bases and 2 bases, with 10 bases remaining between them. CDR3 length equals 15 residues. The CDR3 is CASSLGAKLTDTQYF. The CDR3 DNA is TGTGCCAGCAGCTTGGGGGCGAAGCTCACAGATACGCAGTATTTT.

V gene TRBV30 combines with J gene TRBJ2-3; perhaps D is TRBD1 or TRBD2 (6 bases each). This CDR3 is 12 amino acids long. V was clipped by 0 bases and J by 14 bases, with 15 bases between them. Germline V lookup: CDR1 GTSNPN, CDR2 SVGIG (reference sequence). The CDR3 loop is CAWSVLGGISYF. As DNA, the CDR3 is TGTGCCTGGAGTGTCTTGGGGGGCATTTCGTATTTT.

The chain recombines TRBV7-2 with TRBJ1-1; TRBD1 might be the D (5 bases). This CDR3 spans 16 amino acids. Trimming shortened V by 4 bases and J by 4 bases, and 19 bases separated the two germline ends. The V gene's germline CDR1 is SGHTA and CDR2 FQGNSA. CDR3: CASSYPGQSVTTEAFF. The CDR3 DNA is TGTGCCAGCAGCTACCCGGGGCAGTCGGTAACCACTGAAGCTTTCTTT.

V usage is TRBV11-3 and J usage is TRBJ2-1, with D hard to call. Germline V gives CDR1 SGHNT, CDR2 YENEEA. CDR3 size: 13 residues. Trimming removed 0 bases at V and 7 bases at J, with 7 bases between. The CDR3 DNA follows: TGTGCCAGCAGCTTAGATAGAGAGAATGAGCAGTTCTTC. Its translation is CASSLDRENEQFF. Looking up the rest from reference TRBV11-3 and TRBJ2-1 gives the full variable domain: EAGVVQSPRYKIIEKKQPVAFWCNPISGHNTLYWYLQNLGQGPELLIRYENEEAVDDSQLPKDRFSAERLKGVDSTLKIQPAELGDSAVYLCASSLDRENEQFFGPGTRLTVL.

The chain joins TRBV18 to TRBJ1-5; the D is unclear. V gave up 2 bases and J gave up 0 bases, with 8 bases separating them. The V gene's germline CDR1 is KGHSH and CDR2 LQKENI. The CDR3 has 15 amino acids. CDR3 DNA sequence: TGTGCCAGCTCACCAACTTCGGGTAGCAATCAGCCCCAGCATTTT. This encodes CASSPTSGSNQPQHF. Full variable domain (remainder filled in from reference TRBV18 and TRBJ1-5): NAGVMQNPRHLVRRRGQEARLRCSPMKGHSHVYWYRQLPEEGLKFMVYLQKENIIDESGMPKERFSAEFPKEGPSILRIQQVVRGDSAAYFCASSPTSGSNQPQHFGDGTRLSIL.

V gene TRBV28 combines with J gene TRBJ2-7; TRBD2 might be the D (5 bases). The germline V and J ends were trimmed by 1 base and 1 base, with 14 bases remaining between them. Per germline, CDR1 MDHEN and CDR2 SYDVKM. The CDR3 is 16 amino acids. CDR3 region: CASSLYPGTGSYEQYF. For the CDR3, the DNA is TGTGCCAGCAGTTTATACCCGGGAACCGGATCCTACGAGCAGTACTTC. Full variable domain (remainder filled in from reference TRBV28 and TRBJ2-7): DVKVTQSSRYLVKRTGEKVFLECVQDMDHENMFWYRQDPGLGLRLIYFSYDVKMKEKGDIPEGYSVSREKKERFSLILESASTNQTSMYLCASSLYPGTGSYEQYFGPGTRLTVT.

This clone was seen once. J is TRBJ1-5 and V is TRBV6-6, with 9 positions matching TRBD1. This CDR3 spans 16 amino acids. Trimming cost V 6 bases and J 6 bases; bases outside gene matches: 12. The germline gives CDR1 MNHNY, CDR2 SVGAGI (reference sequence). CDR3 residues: CASRSPRDRESQPQHF. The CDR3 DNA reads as TGTGCCAGCAGATCTCCCCGGGACAGGGAGAGTCAGCCCCAGCATTTT.

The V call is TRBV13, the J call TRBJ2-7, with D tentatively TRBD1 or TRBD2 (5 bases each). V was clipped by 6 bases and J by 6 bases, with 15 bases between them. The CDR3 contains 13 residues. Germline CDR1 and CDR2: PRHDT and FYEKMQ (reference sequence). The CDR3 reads CASRIGEGSEQYF. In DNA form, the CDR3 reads TGTGCCAGCAGAATAGGTGAGGGGAGCGAGCAGTACTTC.

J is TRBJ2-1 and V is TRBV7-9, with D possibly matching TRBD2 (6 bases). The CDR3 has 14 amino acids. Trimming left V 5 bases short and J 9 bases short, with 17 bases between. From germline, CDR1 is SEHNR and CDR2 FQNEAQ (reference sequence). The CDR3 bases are TGTGCCAGCAGCCCATTTGGGGGAGGCAGTGAGCAGTTCTTC. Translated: CASSPFGGGSEQFF.

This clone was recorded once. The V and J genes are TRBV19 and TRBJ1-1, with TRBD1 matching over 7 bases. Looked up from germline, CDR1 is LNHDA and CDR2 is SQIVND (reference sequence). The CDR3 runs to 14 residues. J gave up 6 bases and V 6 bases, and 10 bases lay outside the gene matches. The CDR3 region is CASRPDRVIAEAFF. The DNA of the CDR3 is TGTGCCAGTAGGCCTGACAGGGTAATCGCTGAAGCTTTCTTT.